This TCR beta chain came from a study of T cell responses to AZD1222 COVID-19 vaccine (dated by TCRdb to the early 2020s). General notes on the study: A total of 233 trial participants underwent TCR sequencing, of whom around 210 had received two doses of AZD1222 and roughly 26 had received two doses of the MenACWY control vaccine. Trial participants were enrolled into age subgroups of 18-55, 56-69 and 70-plus years, which contained approximately 150, 28 and 58 TCR-sequenced participants, respectively.

The meaning of the sample's time point label: about 28 days (+/-7) after the second vaccine dose. This specimen's treatment or condition label, per the study, means: meningococcal conjugate vaccine given as trial control. Vaccinee samples were obtained from the UK trials COV001 and COV002, which included a single-blind randomized controlled phase 2/3 trial of AZD1222 (ChAdOx1 nCoV-19) in healthy adults. Trial participant PBMC samples were collected at day 0 and day 28 after the second dose for TCRbeta chain sequencing. Remarks on this clone: The antigen it binds to is not known. No base-level quality is on record; no much larger clone is a single base apart.

Paper-wide results and their limitations: Reportedly, close to half of the unique spike-specific TCRs recognized epitopes lying outside the regions that are mutated in the B.1.351 and B.1.1.7 variants. Because no samples from the day 14 peak response were available, repertoires could be characterized only after the peak T cell response. After two AZD1222 doses, both the breadth and the depth of spike-specific TCRs were significantly higher than at day 0 and than in MenACWY recipients. In the small 56-69-year group, the increase in depth fell short of significance, most likely because of low power. Conclusions about previously exposed vaccinees were limited because only six AZD1222 recipients were SARS-CoV-2 seropositive at baseline. Most participants were white British and females outnumbered males, and the authors suggested that clonal diversity may have been underestimated. The vaccine-associated CD4 TCRs covered the entire spike protein, and the dominant responses fell in regions 160-218 and 743-854.

The CDR3 regions of human TCRbeta chains were analyzed by immunosequencing. Per the authors' processing: Repertoire TCRs were matched against a reference library of SARS-CoV-2-specific TCRs generated with the MIRA antigen-specificity platform. Breadth was defined as the fraction of unique TCRs that were SARS-CoV-2-associated, and depth was defined as the fraction of total T cells that were SARS-CoV-2-associated. Using the MIRA data, every spike-specific TCR was mapped to the spike region that the TCR reacted to and assigned to either a CD4 or a CD8 class. Log10-transformed breadth and depth values were compared by one-way ANOVA with Sidak's multiple comparisons tests. The source is immuneACCESS, and TCRdb retained only in-frame sequences with V and J called. Part of the clones is not carried over; for the studies checked, unresolved V genes explain less than half of this, and the remainder is unexplained. The DNA was the basis for D and trimming; V, J and clone size are from that table. The sample has approximately 200,000 clones on record, around 94% of them singletons. The ten largest clones represent over 1.5% of the sample.

Reading from cysteine to phenylalanine, the CDR3 counts 14 amino acids. Only CDR3 DNA is held: 42 bases, read in frame from base 1. Looking up the germline V gene yields CDR1 MDHEN and CDR2 SYDVKM. The germline ends are 11 bases apart after V is trimmed by 5 bases and J by 2 bases. The clonotype comes from an adult who received the MenACWY meningococcal vaccine as a control. The specimen comprised peripheral blood, sampled 28 days after the second dose of the MenACWY control vaccine. The V and J genes are TRBV28 and TRBJ2-3; the best D guess is TRBD1, with 5 bases matching. Read as DNA, the sequence is TGTGCCAGCAGTACAGGACAACACACAGATACGCAGTATTTT. Its protein reads: CASSTGQHTDTQYF.